This TCR beta chain comes out of a study of long-term antiretroviral therapy in people with HIV. Deletions cut 5 bases from V and 5 bases from J, with 10 bases between. CDR1 is SGHRS and CDR2 is YFSETQ in the germline V gene. The CDR3 sequence is 13 residues long. The libraries were made with immunoSEQ v3.0 at survey level. Generated by immunoSEQ multiplex PCR, the TCRdb table keeps only in-frame clones and is missing some. This table holds approximately 20,000 clones, around nine tenths found once. Sequencing was performed on unsorted PBMCs, taken 0.6 years after starting antiretroviral therapy. The sequence was collected from a man aged 60-69 years with HIV. The genes are TRBV5-1 and TRBJ1-4; D remains ambiguous. This CDR3 reads CASSQQLNEKLFF. The CDR3 DNA follows: TGCGCCAGCAGTCAACAGTTAAATGAAAAACTGTTTTTT.